The 11 T cell receptor beta chains listed next were all sequenced from one sample in a study of blood T cell repertoires in COVID-19 (dated by TCRdb to about 2020). Libraries were made using the immunoSEQ multiplex PCR assay. Here the immuneACCESS table is served through TCRdb, limited to in-frame sequences with V and J called. Missing clones are a known gap in these copies; in checked studies unresolved V genes cover under half, and the rest lacks a known reason. The sample has 310,000 or so clones on record, roughly nine tenths of them singletons. The ten top clones hold approximately 2% of the sample. Input material: peripheral blood. These TCRs come from a woman aged 25-40 years with COVID-19, enrolled during active disease.

V gene TRBV6-5 combines with J gene TRBJ1-1; the match to TRBD1 covers 9 bases. The CDR3 is 14 amino acids. Germline V gene sequence: CDR1 MNHEY, CDR2 SVGAGI. V lost 8 bases to trimming and J lost 8 bases; unmatched junction nucleotides: 12. The CDR3 here is CASGTGTGSTEAFF. CDR3 in DNA: TGTGCCAGCGGAACCGGGACAGGGTCGACAGAAGCTTTCTTT.

The V gene is TRBV12-3 or TRBV12-4, the J gene TRBJ1-2; D is unresolved. V was pared by 3 bases and J by 11 bases, with 16 bases between. CDR3 length: 13 amino acids. The DNA of the CDR3 is TGTGCCAGCAGTTTCGAGCTACGCCGGAGTTACACCTTC. Translation gives CASSFELRRSYTF.

The V and J genes are TRBV28 and TRBJ2-2; 9 positions match TRBD1. The germline V gene encodes CDR1 MDHEN and CDR2 SYDVKM. This CDR3 comprises 16 residues. With V trimmed by 4 bases and J by 6 bases, 9 bases remained unmatched. CDR3 nucleotide sequence: TGTGCCAGCAGTTCCCCCGGGACAGGGAGCGCCGGGGAGCTGTTTTTT. Its translation is CASSSPGTGSAGELFF.

This chain links TRBV19 with TRBJ1-5; D perhaps matches TRBD1 (5 bases). There are 15 residues in the CDR3. V was pared by 3 bases and J by 2 bases, with 11 bases between. CDR1 is LNHDA, CDR2 SQIVND, per germline (reference sequence). CDR3 loop: CASSIGGGGNQPQHF. The CDR3 nucleotides read TGTGCCAGTAGTATCGGAGGAGGGGGCAATCAGCCCCAGCATTTT.

The gene calls are TRBV13 and TRBJ2-1; 13 nucleotides match TRBD2. The CDR3 totals 16 residues. Trimming removed 2 bases from V and 9 bases from J; junction bases left unmatched: 7. Germline V gene sequence: CDR1 PRHDT, CDR2 FYEKMQ (reference sequence). The CDR3 bases are TGTGCCAGCAGCTTATGGACTAGCGGGAGTAGGGTTGAGCAGTTCTTC. Its translation: CASSLWTSGSRVEQFF. Drawing the rest from reference TRBV13 and TRBJ2-1, the complete variable domain is AAGVIQSPRHLIKEKRETATLKCYPIPRHDTVYWYQQGPGQDPQFLISFYEKMQSDKGSIPDRFSAQQFSDYHSELNMSSLELGDSALYFCASSLWTSGSRVEQFFGPGTRLTVL.

V gene TRBV3-1 (or the pseudogene TRBV3-2) combines with J gene TRBJ1-2, with D possibly being TRBD1 (6 bases). With 1 base removed from V and 7 bases from J, the gap between germline ends came to 16 bases. This CDR3 comprises 15 residues. Germline-derived CDR1 and CDR2 are LGHDT and YNNKEL (reference sequence). In nucleotides, the CDR3 is TGTGCCAGCAGCCAAGGGACCCGGGGGGCGCCTGGCTACACCTTC. It codes for CASSQGTRGAPGYTF.

V is TRBV18 and J is TRBJ1-1, with TRBD1 as a possible D gene (5 bases). The CDR3 is made up of 14 amino acids. Germline CDR1 reads KGHSH; CDR2 reads LQKENI. V lost 2 bases to trimming and J lost 3 bases, with 10 bases between them. The CDR3 DNA is TGTGCCAGCTCACCAAAGGAGGGGCACACTGAAGCTTTCTTT. This gives the protein CASSPKEGHTEAFF.

The chain joins TRBV7-9 to TRBJ1-5; 7 nucleotides align to TRBD1. Trimming took 4 bases from V and 5 from J; bases not matched to a gene: 8. This CDR3 is 15 amino acids long. The germline V gene encodes CDR1 SEHNR and CDR2 FQNEAQ (reference sequence). The CDR3 coding sequence is TGTGCCAGCAGCTCCTACCGGGACAGAGATCAGCCCCAGCATTTT. Encoded protein: CASSSYRDRDQPQHF. Drawing the rest from reference TRBV7-9 and TRBJ1-5, the complete variable domain is DTGVSQNPRHKITKRGQNVTFRCDPISEHNRLYWYRQTLGQGPEFLTYFQNEAQLEKSRLLSDRFSAERPKGSFSTLEIQRTEQGDSAMYLCASSSYRDRDQPQHFGDGTRLSIL.

The sample holds a few counts of this clone. The chain links TRBV30 to TRBJ1-6; 7 nucleotides line up with TRBD1. The CDR3 consists of 20 residues. Per the germline V gene, CDR1 is GTSNPN and CDR2 is SVGIG (reference sequence). Losses at the gene ends were 4 bases for V and 0 bases for J; bases not matched to a gene: 18. The CDR3 coding sequence is TGTGCCTGGACCCTCCCCGAGGGGGCCTCTCAGAGCTCCTATAATTCACCCCTCCACTTT. This gives the protein CAWTLPEGASQSSYNSPLHF. Combining the CDR3 with reference TRBV30 and TRBJ1-6 gives the whole variable domain SQTIHQWPATLVQPVGSPLSLECTVEGTSNPNLYWYRQAAGRGLQLLFYSVGIGQISSEVPQNLSASRPQDRQFILSSKKLLLSDSGFYLCAWTLPEGASQSSYNSPLHFGNGTRLTVT.

This clone was picked up one time. The chain is built from TRBV18 and TRBJ1-3, with TRBD1 matching over 8 bases. CDR3 length: 14 amino acids. Germline V CDR1 and CDR2: KGHSH, LQKENI. V lost 3 bases to trimming and J lost 3 bases; unmatched junction nucleotides: 1. CDR3 nucleotides: TGTGCCAGCTCACCGGACAGGGTTGGAAACACCATATATTTT. It translates to CASSPDRVGNTIYF.

The rearrangement uses TRBV19 and TRBJ1-5; no clear D. Germline CDR1 is LNHDA and CDR2 is SQIVND (reference sequence). The CDR3 runs 15 residues. V was shortened by 2 bases and J by 0 bases, with 8 bases between the two germline ends. CDR3 region: CASSIQTDSNQPQHF. CDR3 DNA: TGTGCCAGTAGTATACAAACAGATAGCAATCAGCCCCAGCATTTT.